What follows is one TCR beta chain and its context. The data were taken from a study of cytomegalovirus exposure and HLA in healthy donors. Deletions cut 6 bases from V and 5 bases from J, with 14 bases between. The CDR3 totals 13 residues. Looked up from germline, CDR1 is MNHEY and CDR2 is SMNVEV (reference sequence). Amplification used 60 Vbeta primers and 13 Jbeta primers. TCRdb keeps only in-frame clones here, not all; method: immunoSEQ multiplex PCR. The sample gives roughly 93,000 clones, more than 65% of which show up once; roughly 8.4% is in the top ten. This TCR derives from a human donor in good health. The sample taken for sequencing was PBMCs. The V gene is TRBV27, the J gene TRBJ2-7; D perhaps matches TRBD2 (6 bases). CDR3 residues: CASSPPGGNEQYF. In nucleotides, the CDR3 is TGTGCCAGCAGCCCCCCCGGGGGTAACGAGCAGTACTTC.